Detailed here is one T cell receptor (beta chain). Its antigen is currently unknown. These data are taken from a study of cytomegalovirus exposure and HLA in healthy donors. Amplification used 60 Vbeta primers and 13 Jbeta primers. Clones were read by immunoSEQ multiplex PCR, and TCRdb kept only the in-frame ones, dropping some. The sample yields roughly 180,000 clones, 84% seen once. Study findings and constraints: An analysis done earlier found most TCR beta V segments productive about 87% or about 30% of the time. The majority of TCR sequences were rare, yet some public TCRs appeared in many donors.

The CDR3 covers 15 residues. After removal of 1 base from V and 4 bases from J, the junction contained 1 base not matched to a gene. Germline CDR1 and CDR2: LGHNT and FRNRAP. The chain couples TRBV12-5 to TRBJ2-5; 12 nucleotides match TRBD2. The TCR comes from a man in his thirties or forties in good health and CMV-seronegative. What was sequenced was PBMCs. In DNA, the CDR3 is TGTGCTAGTGGTTTGGGACTAGCGGGGGTAGAGACCCAGTACTTC. Protein product: CASGLGLAGVETQYF. The variable domain in full, completed from reference TRBV12-5 and TRBJ2-5, reads DARVTQTPRHKVTEMGQEVTMRCQPILGHNTVFWYRQTMMQGLELLAYFRNRAPLDDSGMPKDRFSAEMPDATLATLKIQPSEPRDSAVYFCASGLGLAGVETQYFGPGTRLLVL.